The sequence of this T cell receptor (beta chain) was determined in a study of Graves' ophthalmopathy and Graves' hyperthyroidism. On the study more broadly: Prior to any treatment, peripheral blood was collected at the time of initial diagnosis.

The table lists this clonotype with many counts. The target antigen is unknown. J lost 8 bases, V lost 6 bases, and 11 bases had no gene match. CDR1 is DFQATT, CDR2 SNEGSKA, per germline (reference sequence). There are 13 residues in the CDR3. Pregnancy or lactation, uncontrolled infections and other autoimmune diseases were grounds for excluding patients. Symptoms, serum thyroxine and TRAb, thyroid ultrasound, and orbital computed tomography formed the diagnostic basis. Investigators amplified TCR beta CDR3 regions from RNA transcripts. A first-round RT-PCR used HTBI primers, followed by a second-round multiplex PCR. TCRdb independently ran MiXCR on the multiplex PCR reads; one entry per CDR3 protein. The sample yields about 220,000 distinct CDR3 sequences, around a fifth seen once. Study results and caveats: Ophthalmopathy could be told apart from stable hyperthyroidism by a 13-signature model (about 88% sensitivity, around 81% specificity).

Material: peripheral blood. The rearrangement joins TRBV20-1 to TRBJ1-1, with 8 bases lining up with TRBD1. The receptor's source is a woman in her forties or fifties with Graves' ophthalmopathy. The CDR3, as DNA: TGCAGTGCATCCCCCGGACAGGGTGTCGAAGCTTTCTTT. It codes for CSASPGQGVEAFF.